The clone carrying this T cell receptor (beta chain) occurred once. Libraries were prepared by immunoSEQ multiplex PCR; TCRdb keeps only in-frame clonotypes and omits some of them. The sample has 55,000 to 80,000 clones, 86% seen once; the top ten hold more than 10%. Trimming took off 3 bases at V and 2 bases at J, with 14 bases between the two ends. This CDR3 spans 15 amino acids. The germline CDR1 and CDR2 sequences are SGHVS and FQNEAQ. The data belong to a study of blood T cell repertoires in COVID-19. At the level of the study: Sources were T cells, B-cell-depleted T cells, or PBMCs; the material itself was cDNA or gDNA.

The sample comprised peripheral blood. The V and J genes are TRBV7-8 and TRBJ2-7, with D perhaps matching TRBD1 (6 bases). This receptor was taken from a human donor in a cohort sampled during active COVID-19. CDR3 nucleotide sequence: TGTGCCAGCAGCTTCCCCGCCGGGACAACCTACGAGCAGTACTTC. As protein: CASSFPAGTTYEQYF.